These 20 T cell receptor beta chains originate from one sample sequenced in a study of immune cell composition in non-small cell lung cancer. Measured with immunoSEQ multiplex PCR; TCRdb has only the in-frame clones, and not every one. Of several thousand clones listed, about 74% are singletons. Sequenced: lung tumor tissue. Every receptor here comes from a human donor with non-small cell lung cancer.

This clone appeared a few times. This sequence joins TRBV9 and TRBJ1-5; 7 nucleotides match TRBD1. Germline trimming cut 4 bases from V and 4 bases from J; bases unmatched to any gene: 8. The CDR3 contains 15 residues. CDR1 is SGDLS, CDR2 YYNGEE, per germline. The CDR3 protein is CASSYWGTENQPQHF. DNA for the CDR3: TGTGCCAGCAGCTATTGGGGGACAGAAAATCAGCCCCAGCATTTT.

The V and J genes are TRBV6-1 and TRBJ2-7; D is perhaps TRBD2 (5 bases). Looked up from germline, CDR1 is MNHNS and CDR2 is SASEGT. The V gene lost 8 bases and the J gene lost 0 bases, with 14 bases spanning the gap. The CDR3 is 14 residues long. The CDR3 loop reads CASGRGLSSYEQYF. The DNA of the CDR3 is TGTGCCAGCGGTAGAGGGCTTAGCTCCTACGAGCAGTACTTC.

This chain joins TRBV21-1 and TRBJ1-1; the table assigns TRBD1, which was not confirmed against the DNA. TRBV21-1 is designated a pseudogene. The length of the CDR3 is 12 residues. The CDR3 protein is CASSFHREQAFF. The CDR3 DNA sequence: TGTGCCAGCAGCTTCCACAGGGAGCAAGCTTTCTTT.

The gene calls are TRBV11-2 and TRBJ1-2, with D tentatively TRBD1 (6 bases). Trimming pared 0 bases from V and 4 bases from J, leaving 9 bases between. In germline, CDR1 is SGHAT, CDR2 FQNNGV. The CDR3 totals 14 residues. CDR3 DNA sequence: TGTGCCAGCAGCTTAGACCCAGGGGTCTATGGCTACACCTTC. It is translated as CASSLDPGVYGYTF.

This rearrangement joins TRBV6-5 to TRBJ1-3; D gene unclear. Trimming stripped 7 bases from V and 0 bases from J, with 13 bases between. The CDR3 is 15 residues long. Germline lookup yields CDR1 MNHEY and CDR2 SVGAGI. The CDR3 loop is CASKVSQSSGNTIYF. The DNA of the CDR3 is TGTGCCAGCAAAGTGTCACAGTCCTCTGGAAACACCATATATTTT.

The V and J genes are TRBV27 and TRBJ1-4; tentative D call: TRBD1 (6 bases). The CDR3 loop spans 17 amino acids. V was pared by 0 bases and J by 5 bases, with 16 bases between. The germline V gene encodes CDR1 MNHEY and CDR2 SMNVEV (reference sequence). Here the CDR3 DNA reads TGTGCCAGCAGTTTATCAGTCCCCGGACAGCAGAATGAAAAACTGTTTTTT. Protein: CASSLSVPGQQNEKLFF.

The chain is built from TRBV18 and TRBJ2-5; D might be TRBD1 (6 bases). This CDR3 contains 13 residues. V lost 6 bases, J lost 5 bases, and 13 bases lay in between. CDR1 is KGHSH, CDR2 LQKENI, per germline. Here the CDR3 DNA reads TGTGCCAGCTCTTCCACCAGGGGTGAGACCCAGTACTTC. It codes for CASSSTRGETQYF.

The chain is built from TRBV19 and TRBJ1-2, with D uncertain. In germline, CDR1 is LNHDA, CDR2 SQIVND (reference sequence). The CDR3 covers 14 residues. With 5 bases removed from V and 4 bases from J, the gap between germline ends came to 14 bases. CDR3 amino acids: CASSPEGTIYGYTF. In DNA, the CDR3 is TGTGCCAGTAGTCCCGAGGGCACCATCTATGGCTACACCTTC.

The chain employs TRBV7-2 and TRBJ1-1, with no clear D. Between the trimmed V and J ends, which lost 1 base and 3 bases, there was a span of 9 bases. CDR1 and CDR2 (germline): SGHTA, FQGNSA. This CDR3 has 14 amino acids. Here the CDR3 DNA reads TGTGCCAGCAGCTTAGTTGGCTCTTACACTGAAGCTTTCTTT. It codes for CASSLVGSYTEAFF.

The V gene is TRBV5-1, the J gene TRBJ2-5, with 7 bases matching TRBD2. Germline-derived CDR1 and CDR2 are SGHRS and YFSETQ. The V segment lost 0 bases and the J segment 2 bases; nucleotides outside the gene matches: 10. The CDR3 extends over 17 amino acids. The CDR3 nucleotides read TGCGCCAGCAGCTTGGGTCCCAGCGGGGCCCCGCAAGAGACCCAGTACTTC. Its protein is CASSLGPSGAPQETQYF.

The chain carries TRBV6-5 and TRBJ1-1; D might be TRBD1 (5 bases). V gave up 7 bases and J gave up 5 bases, with 8 bases separating them. The CDR3 has 11 amino acids. Germline assignment: CDR1 MNHEY and CDR2 SVGAGI. The CDR3 reads CASKRGTEAFF. The CDR3 coding sequence is TGTGCCAGCAAGCGGGGGACTGAAGCTTTCTTT.

V and J are TRBV2 and TRBJ2-5; D remains unclear. Per germline, CDR1 SNHLY and CDR2 FYNNEI. CDR3 length: 12 residues. Trimming shortened V by 3 bases and J by 4 bases, and 6 bases separated the two germline ends. The CDR3 is CASSEERETQYF. The CDR3 nucleotides read TGTGCCAGCAGTGAGGAGAGAGAGACCCAGTACTTC. The full variable domain, rest sourced from reference TRBV2 and TRBJ2-5, is EPEVTQTPSHQVTQMGQEVILRCVPISNHLYFYWYRQILGQKVEFLVSFYNNEISEKSEIFDDQFSVERPDGSNFTLKIRSTKLEDSAMYFCASSEERETQYFGPGTRLLVL.

The genes are TRBV5-6 and TRBJ1-1, with a possible D match to TRBD1 (5 bases). This CDR3 region has 15 residues. From germline, CDR1 is SGHDT and CDR2 YYEEEE. Between the trimmed V and J ends, which lost 5 bases and 4 bases, there was a span of 18 bases. CDR3 loop: CASSLIGALGTEAFF. As DNA, the CDR3 is TGTGCCAGCAGTTTGATAGGGGCCCTCGGCACTGAAGCTTTCTTT.

V is TRBV6-5 and J is TRBJ2-2; 7 nucleotides line up with TRBD2. Germline V gene lookup returns CDR1 MNHEY and CDR2 SVGAGI. There are 14 residues in the CDR3. The ends lost 7 bases at V and 5 bases at J; junction bases unmatched: 7. CDR3 loop: CASTERGRTGELFF. In DNA form, the CDR3 reads TGTGCCAGCACCGAGCGGGGTCGAACCGGGGAGCTGTTTTTT.

The CDR3 loop reads CASSSTRDRGNEQFF. The CDR3, as DNA: TGTGCCAGCAGCTCAACCCGGGACAGGGGGAATGAGCAGTTCTTC. The rearrangement links TRBV13 to TRBJ2-1, with TRBD1 identical over 11 bases. Germline lookup yields CDR1 PRHDT and CDR2 FYEKMQ (reference sequence). The trim removed 4 bases at V and 7 bases at J, leaving 6 bases unmatched. This CDR3 region has 15 residues.

This chain connects TRBV9 to TRBJ1-6; unclear D gene. CDR1 and CDR2 from the germline V gene are SGDLS and YYNGEE. The CDR3 totals 14 residues. Between the trimmed V and J ends, which lost 2 bases and 8 bases, there was a span of 11 bases. CDR3 sequence reads: CASSVMESDSPLHF. The CDR3 bases are TGTGCCAGCAGCGTGATGGAGTCAGATTCACCCCTCCACTTT.

The chain is built from TRBV5-4 and TRBJ2-1, with a weak D call TRBD2 (5 bases). Germline V CDR1 and CDR2: SGHNT, YYREEE (reference sequence). Deletions cut 4 bases from V and 7 bases from J, with 15 bases between. CDR3 length: 14 amino acids. The CDR3 DNA reads TGTGCCAGCAGCATGGAATGGACTGGTAATGAGCAGTTCTTC. This sequence encodes CASSMEWTGNEQFF.

The chain joins TRBV18 to TRBJ1-3, with a possible D match to TRBD1 (6 bases). Trimming pared 5 bases from V and 4 bases from J, leaving 15 bases between. Germline V gives CDR1 KGHSH, CDR2 LQKENI. The CDR3 consists of 15 residues. The CDR3 DNA reads as TGTGCCAGCTCAACCGACCCAGGGGCCGGAAACACCATATATTTT. This codes for CASSTDPGAGNTIYF.

The DNA of the CDR3 is TGCGCCAGCAGCCAAGATTTCCTAGCTAGCACAGATACGCAGTATTTT. This translates into CASSQDFLASTDTQYF. The chain recombines TRBV4-1 with TRBJ2-3, with D possibly TRBD2 on 5 matching bases. The CDR3 is made up of 16 amino acids. V dropped 0 bases and J dropped 0 bases, with 10 bases sitting between them. Per the germline V gene, CDR1 is MGHRA and CDR2 is YSYEKL.

The chain uses TRBV11-2 and TRBJ1-1; perhaps TRBD1 as D (5 bases). The V gene's germline CDR1 is SGHAT and CDR2 FQNNGV. This CDR3 region has 14 residues. V lost 5 bases and J 5 bases, leaving 15 bases between the germline ends. The CDR3 loop is CASSLGWGETEAFF. DNA of the CDR3: TGTGCCAGCAGCCTGGGATGGGGCGAAACTGAAGCTTTCTTT.